One sample yielded the 22 T cell receptor beta chains listed below, sequenced in a study of response to subunit inactivated influenza vaccine. TCRdb passed the RT-PCR reads through MiXCR, listing each CDR3 protein once. The sample has hundreds of thousands of distinct CDR3 sequences; approximately 15% are singletons. This specimen was PBMCs from blood, taken 14 to 15 days before vaccination. The origin of the receptors is a man in his fifties or sixties who received an inactivated influenza vaccine.

This clonotype was observed a handful of times. The chain employs TRBV18 and TRBJ2-2, with D perhaps TRBD1 (6 bases). The CDR3 sequence is 16 residues long. Trimming shortened V by 2 bases and J by 4 bases, and 14 bases separated the two germline ends. CDR1 is KGHSH and CDR2 is LQKENI in the germline V gene. In nucleotides, the CDR3 is TGTGCCAGCTCACCATATAAGGGGGAGACCACCGGGGAGCTGTTTTTT. Protein: CASSPYKGETTGELFF.

This clonotype was seen many times. The V gene is TRBV7-9, the J gene TRBJ1-2; no clear D gene. Trimming removed 1 base from V and 4 bases from J, with 13 bases in between. The CDR3 extends over 15 amino acids. The germline V gene encodes CDR1 SEHNR and CDR2 FQNEAQ (reference sequence). CDR3 sequence reads: CASSLGARGSYGYTF. CDR3 sequence (DNA): TGTGCCAGCAGCTTAGGGGCTCGAGGGTCCTATGGCTACACCTTC.

There are a few counts of this clonotype. The CDR3 sequence is CSVEIPGGRGTEAFF. The CDR3 DNA reads as TGCAGCGTTGAGATACCAGGGGGCCGGGGCACTGAAGCTTTCTTT. The J gene is TRBJ1-1, the V gene TRBV29-1; 8 nucleotides align to TRBD1. Germline CDR1 is SQVTM and CDR2 is ANQGSEA. This CDR3 is 15 amino acids long. V gave up 3 bases and J gave up 4 bases; unmatched junction bases: 10.

This clonotype was seen a few times. V is TRBV5-1 and J is TRBJ1-4, with unresolved D. Germline V gives CDR1 SGHRS, CDR2 YFSETQ. V dropped 4 bases and J dropped 7 bases, with 11 bases sitting between them. The CDR3 is 13 amino acids. The CDR3 is CASSRTGAEKLFF. The CDR3 DNA sequence: TGCGCCAGCAGCCGGACCGGTGCTGAAAAACTGTTTTTT.

This chain connects TRBV29-1 to TRBJ2-5, with D unresolved. Germline V gene data show CDR1 as SQVTM and CDR2 as ANQGSEA. The CDR3 consists of 13 residues. The V end lost 4 bases, the J end lost 5 bases, and 14 bases lay between the germline ends. The CDR3 protein is CSVALRQQETQYF. CDR3 nucleotide sequence: TGCAGCGTTGCCCTACGACAACAGGAGACCCAGTACTTC.

Many counts were recorded for this clonotype. The J gene is TRBJ2-3, the V gene TRBV10-3; possible D gene TRBD2, 6 bases. Germline CDR1 and CDR2: ENHRY and SYGVKD. V was pared by 10 bases and J by 3 bases, with 11 bases between. The CDR3 spans 12 residues. Written as DNA, the CDR3 is TGTGCCACCCACGGGGGAACAGATACGCAGTATTTT. This sequence encodes CATHGGTDTQYF.

There are a few counts of this clonotype. The chain employs TRBV20-1 and TRBJ1-6, with 11 bases that match TRBD1. The junction had 6 bases not matched to a gene; V was cut back by 2 bases and J by 0 bases. CDR1 is DFQATT, CDR2 SNEGSKA, per germline (reference sequence). CDR3 length: 18 residues. DNA of the CDR3: TGCAGTGCTAGAAGGGACAGGGGGTCGAGCTCCTATAATTCACCCCTCCACTTT. The encoded protein is CSARRDRGSSSYNSPLHF.

CDR3 bases: TGTGCCAGCAGTTACGGGGACAGGGCTGAAGCTTTCTTT. This codes for CASSYGDRAEAFF. The chain joins TRBV6-5 to TRBJ1-1; 9 bases agree with TRBD1. After removal of 2 bases from V and 6 bases from J, the junction contained 1 base not matched to a gene. This CDR3 is 13 amino acids long. CDR1 is MNHEY, CDR2 SVGAGI, per germline.

This clonotype was picked up a small number of times. The chain links TRBV7-9 to TRBJ2-3; D assignment may be TRBD1 or TRBD2 (5 bases each). This CDR3 is 16 amino acids long. Trimming shortened V by 3 bases and J by 1 base, and 14 bases separated the two germline ends. Germline loops: CDR1 SEHNR, CDR2 FQNEAQ (reference sequence). The CDR3 coding sequence is TGTGCCAGCAGCTTTCCCACGGGACGCCGCACAGATACGCAGTATTTT. This gives the protein CASSFPTGRRTDTQYF.

This clonotype came up many times. V is TRBV18 and J is TRBJ2-2; D ambiguous. V was shortened by 1 base and J by 3 bases, with 6 bases between the two germline ends. This CDR3 is built from 14 residues. Germline lookup yields CDR1 KGHSH and CDR2 LQKENI. CDR3: CASSPRPYTGELFF. The CDR3 coding sequence is TGTGCCAGCTCACCACGTCCATACACCGGGGAGCTGTTTTTT.

This rearrangement joins TRBV2 to TRBJ1-6; no clear D gene. V was shortened by 9 bases and J by 8 bases, with 17 bases between the two germline ends. The CDR3 length is 14 residues. The germline V gene encodes CDR1 SNHLY and CDR2 FYNNEI. The CDR3 protein is CARSREPRDSPLHF. In DNA form, the CDR3 reads TGTGCCAGAAGCCGGGAACCACGGGATTCACCCCTCCACTTT.

Many counts were recorded for this clonotype. This chain joins TRBV12-3 or TRBV12-4 and TRBJ2-7; a weak D match, TRBD1 (5 bases). The CDR3 runs 14 residues. Between the trimmed V and J ends, which lost 5 bases and 3 bases, there was a span of 14 bases. The CDR3 DNA reads as TGTGCCAGCAGTCAACAGGATTGGCTCTACGAGCAGTACTTC. Translation: CASSQQDWLYEQYF.

The rearrangement joins TRBV27 to TRBJ2-1, with no clear D. The CDR3 is 16 residues long. Trimming removed 4 bases at V and 0 bases at J, with 13 bases between. In germline, CDR1 is MNHEY, CDR2 SMNVEV (reference sequence). CDR3 loop: CASSSLDGVSYNEQFF. The CDR3, as DNA: TGTGCCAGCAGTTCCCTGGACGGCGTCTCCTACAATGAGCAGTTCTTC.

This clonotype was seen a handful of times. J is TRBJ1-5 and V is TRBV27; the match to TRBD1 covers 7 bases. The CDR3 length is 14 residues. Germline assignment: CDR1 MNHEY and CDR2 SMNVEV (reference sequence). V gave up 5 bases and J gave up 11 bases; unmatched junction bases: 12. In nucleotides, the CDR3 is TGTGCCAGCAGTCCCGGGACAGTGGGGGGTTCCCAGCATTTT. Its translation is CASSPGTVGGSQHF.

This clonotype was observed a handful of times. The rearrangement joins TRBV5-1 to TRBJ1-4; no clear D. Deletions cut 4 bases from V and 6 bases from J, with 10 bases between. The CDR3 is made up of 13 amino acids. In germline, CDR1 is SGHRS, CDR2 YFSETQ. The CDR3 loop reads CASSNGPDEKLFF. The CDR3 DNA follows: TGCGCCAGCAGCAACGGACCGGATGAAAAACTGTTTTTT.

This clonotype was observed a few times. This chain connects TRBV27 to TRBJ2-2; tentative D call: TRBD2 (5 bases). This CDR3 comprises 14 residues. Germline CDR1 and CDR2: MNHEY and SMNVEV (reference sequence). V was clipped by 6 bases and J by 2 bases, with 10 bases between them. The CDR3 bases are TGTGCCAGCAGAATGGACTTTAACACCGGGGAGCTGTTTTTT. Translation gives CASRMDFNTGELFF.

This chain links TRBV6-5 with TRBJ2-4; 9 bases are a match to TRBD2. Germline V gene lookup returns CDR1 MNHEY and CDR2 SVGAGI. Trimming removed 0 bases from V and 6 bases from J; junction bases left unmatched: 6. The CDR3 totals 16 residues. The CDR3 DNA sequence: TGTGCCAGCAGTTACTCGAGCGCGGGGGGGAGAAACATTCAGTACTTC. It translates to CASSYSSAGGRNIQYF.

The chain links TRBV18 to TRBJ2-7; D may be TRBD1 (6 bases). Germline-derived CDR1 and CDR2 are KGHSH and LQKENI. V lost 1 base and J lost 5, with 12 bases in between. CDR3 size: 14 residues. CDR3 protein: CASSPRQVGDEQYF. The CDR3, as DNA: TGTGCCAGCTCACCACGACAGGTGGGAGACGAGCAGTACTTC.

The chain is built from TRBV10-3 and TRBJ2-7; 9 bases are shared with TRBD1. The V gene end was trimmed by 2 bases and the J gene end by 0 bases; junction bases not matched to a gene: 11. The germline V gene has CDR1 ENHRY and CDR2 SYGVKD. The CDR3 runs to 18 residues. CDR3 loop: CAISETQYRQGVSYEQYF. DNA of the CDR3: TGTGCCATCAGTGAGACCCAATATCGACAGGGGGTCTCCTACGAGCAGTACTTC.

The chain combines TRBV20-1 with TRBJ1-3, with unresolved D. Germline-derived CDR1 and CDR2 are DFQATT and SNEGSKA (reference sequence). This CDR3 contains 13 residues. V lost 5 bases to trimming and J lost 0 bases, with 8 bases between them. CDR3 nucleotides: TGCAGTGCTGTGGCATCCTCTGGAAACACCATATATTTT. Translating it yields CSAVASSGNTIYF.

V and J are TRBV11-2 and TRBJ2-1; 13 positions match TRBD2. The V gene end was trimmed by 5 bases and the J gene end by 7 bases; junction bases not matched to a gene: 14. The CDR3 runs 18 residues. Germline CDR1 is SGHAT and CDR2 is FQNNGV. The CDR3: CASSLRLAGGQLWNEQFF. The CDR3 DNA follows: TGTGCCAGCAGCCTCAGACTAGCGGGAGGCCAACTTTGGAATGAGCAGTTCTTC. Together with reference TRBV11-2 and TRBJ2-1, the CDR3 gives the full variable domain: EAGVAQSPRYKIIEKRQSVAFWCNPISGHATLYWYQQILGQGPKLLIQFQNNGVVDDSQLPKDRFSAERLKGVDSTLKIQPAKLEDSAVYLCASSLRLAGGQLWNEQFFGPGTRLTVL.

This clonotype has more than one count but fewer than ten. The chain employs TRBV20-1 and TRBJ2-7, with D unresolved. This CDR3 is 12 amino acids long. V lost 5 bases, J lost 0 bases, and 8 bases lay in between. The germline V gene has CDR1 DFQATT and CDR2 SNEGSKA (reference sequence). The CDR3: CSAAGPSYEQYF. For the CDR3, the DNA is TGCAGTGCTGCCGGGCCCTCCTACGAGCAGTACTTC.